The 2 T cell receptor beta chains below were found in one sample sequenced in a study of control samples from healthy donors and cancer patients. Method: immunoSEQ multiplex PCR; TCRdb's copy keeps in-frame clones and lacks some. The table shows 100,000 to 150,000 clones, with about nine tenths occurring only once. The source material was blood. The source is a woman aged 45-65 years in good health.

This chain joins TRBV4-1 and TRBJ2-7; tentatively, D is TRBD2 (6 bases). The CDR3 length is 15 residues. V lost 4 bases and J lost 2, with 15 bases in between. Per germline, CDR1 MGHRA and CDR2 YSYEKL. CDR3 loop: CASSRGTVNTYEQYF. The DNA of the CDR3 is TGCGCCAGCAGCCGGGGGACTGTTAATACCTACGAGCAGTACTTC.

This clone was seen once. The gene calls are TRBV2 and TRBJ2-7; 8 bases map to TRBD2. The V gene end was trimmed by 6 bases and the J gene end by 0 bases; junction bases not matched to a gene: 4. Germline V gene lookup returns CDR1 SNHLY and CDR2 FYNNEI. The CDR3 is 14 residues long. CDR3: CASSNSGNSYEQYF. CDR3 sequence (DNA): TGTGCCAGCAGCAATAGCGGGAACTCCTACGAGCAGTACTTC.